One and the same sample provided the 20 T cell receptor beta chains below, sequenced in a study of blood T cell repertoires in COVID-19. Sequenced by immunoSEQ multiplex PCR; TCRdb stores in-frame clones only, minus some. The table records around 150,000 clones, approximately 80% of them present only once. Sequencing was carried out using peripheral blood. All receptors derive from a woman aged 50 to 60 in a cohort sampled during active or convalescent COVID-19.

DNA of the CDR3: TGTGCCAGCTCACCATTGGCGGGGGAACCGGACGGCACAGATACGCAGTATTTT. It codes for CASSPLAGEPDGTDTQYF. The chain joins TRBV18 to TRBJ2-3; 7 bases align to TRBD2. CDR3 size: 18 residues. Germline CDR1 KGHSH, CDR2 LQKENI. The trim removed 2 bases at V and 1 base at J, leaving 12 bases unmatched.

This clone has a handful of counts. This chain links TRBV3-1 (or the pseudogene TRBV3-2) with TRBJ2-7, with D unresolved. Germline lookup yields CDR1 LGHDT and CDR2 YNNKEL (reference sequence). V was trimmed by 1 base and J by 2 bases, leaving 9 bases between them. CDR3 length: 14 amino acids. CDR3 DNA: TGTGCCAGCAGCCAAGGGCGCGGAACCTACGAGCAGTACTTC. It codes for CASSQGRGTYEQYF.

V is TRBV5-4 and J is TRBJ1-1, with D maybe TRBD1 (6 bases). Germline loops: CDR1 SGHNT, CDR2 YYREEE (reference sequence). V lost 1 base, J lost 4 bases, and 14 bases lay in between. The CDR3 loop spans 15 amino acids. CDR3 in amino acids: CASSLQGKFGTEAFF. CDR3 DNA sequence: TGTGCCAGCAGCTTGCAGGGGAAGTTTGGCACTGAAGCTTTCTTT.

The chain couples TRBV10-3 to TRBJ1-1; tentatively, D is TRBD1 (5 bases). The CDR3 extends over 15 amino acids. The ends were cut back, 0 bases at V and 5 bases at J, with 13 bases in the middle. Looked up from germline, CDR1 is ENHRY and CDR2 is SYGVKD. For the CDR3, the DNA is TGTGCCATCAGTGAGTCGCTGTCCAGGGTAACTGAAGCTTTCTTT. As protein: CAISESLSRVTEAFF.

This CDR3 is CASSQASSGANVLTF. The CDR3 DNA is TGTGCCAGCAGCCAAGCGAGCTCTGGGGCCAACGTCCTGACTTTC. The genes are TRBV4-2 and TRBJ2-6; D call uncertain. With 1 base removed from V and 0 bases from J, the gap between germline ends came to 4 bases. CDR1 and CDR2 (germline): LGHNA, YNFKEQ. The CDR3 has 15 residues.

This rearrangement joins TRBV11-2 to TRBJ2-2; D is undetermined. The V end was cut by 3 bases, the J end by 1 base, with 12 bases between. The CDR3 has 16 amino acids. The germline V gene encodes CDR1 SGHAT and CDR2 FQNNGV. The CDR3 nucleotides are TGTGCCAGCAGCTTCGGAGACGTCATGAACACCGGGGAGCTGTTTTTT. It yields the protein CASSFGDVMNTGELFF. Looking up the rest from reference TRBV11-2 and TRBJ2-2 gives the full variable domain: EAGVAQSPRYKIIEKRQSVAFWCNPISGHATLYWYQQILGQGPKLLIQFQNNGVVDDSQLPKDRFSAERLKGVDSTLKIQPAKLEDSAVYLCASSFGDVMNTGELFFGEGSRLTVL.

The J gene is TRBJ2-5, the V gene TRBV5-4; TRBD2 aligns across 9 bases. Trimming took 0 bases from V and 3 from J; bases not matched to a gene: 6. This CDR3 region has 16 residues. CDR1 is SGHNT and CDR2 is YYREEE in the germline V gene (reference sequence). The CDR3 DNA is TGTGCCAGCAGCTTGGTTAGCGGGGGTCCTAAAGAGACCCAGTACTTC. Its protein product is CASSLVSGGPKETQYF.

V and J are TRBV7-3 and TRBJ2-3; D may be TRBD2 (6 bases). Germline V CDR1 and CDR2: SGHTA, FQGTGA. V was clipped by 1 base and J by 0 bases, with 8 bases between them. The CDR3 totals 15 residues. CDR3 DNA sequence: TGTGCCAGCAGCTTAAGCGGGGTTAGCACAGATACGCAGTATTTT. Translated, it gives CASSLSGVSTDTQYF.

This clone occurred once. This chain connects TRBV3-1 (or the pseudogene TRBV3-2) to TRBJ1-4; 7 nucleotides line up with TRBD1. This CDR3 is built from 15 residues. Unmatched junction bases numbered 3, after V lost 5 bases and J lost 0 bases. Germline assignment: CDR1 LGHDT and CDR2 YNNKEL (reference sequence). The DNA of the CDR3 is TGTGCCAGCAGCAAACAGGGGACAACTAATGAAAAACTGTTTTTT. This encodes CASSKQGTTNEKLFF.

This rearrangement joins TRBV5-1 to TRBJ1-2, with D uncertain. CDR3 length: 13 residues. CDR1 is SGHRS, CDR2 YFSETQ, per germline. V was pared by 5 bases and J by 2 bases, with 10 bases between. This CDR3 reads CASRLLNNYGYTF. DNA for the CDR3: TGCGCCAGCAGACTCCTCAACAACTATGGCTACACCTTC.

The chain employs TRBV7-9 and TRBJ1-5; no firm D call. V lost 5 bases to trimming and J lost 2 bases, with 10 bases between them. The CDR3 covers 14 residues. Per the germline V gene, CDR1 is SEHNR and CDR2 is FQNEAQ (reference sequence). The CDR3: CASSLEQGNQPQHF. The CDR3 DNA is TGTGCCAGCAGCCTTGAACAAGGCAATCAGCCCCAGCATTTT.

The chain recombines TRBV6-5 with TRBJ1-6; D is undetermined. The CDR3 is 14 amino acids. The germline CDR1 and CDR2 sequences are MNHEY and SVGAGI. Deletions cut 6 bases from V and 1 base from J, with 7 bases between. CDR3 sequence (DNA): TGTGCCAGCAGCGTCGGGTCCTATAATTCACCCCTCCACTTT. Residues: CASSVGSYNSPLHF.

Note on this clone: Other DNA sequences within the sample encode an identical CDR3. This chain connects TRBV5-1 to TRBJ1-5; D uncertain. The germline CDR1 and CDR2 sequences are SGHRS and YFSETQ. The CDR3 has 15 residues. Trimming took off 1 base at V and 0 bases at J, with 8 bases between the two ends. The DNA for the CDR3 is TGCGCCAGCAGCTTGTCGGGAGATAGCAATCAGCCCCAGCATTTT. Translating it yields CASSLSGDSNQPQHF.

This clone occurred many times. The genes are TRBV11-1 and TRBJ2-2; 9 bases align to TRBD2. V lost 6 bases and J lost 4; bases outside the gene matches: 6. Germline lookup yields CDR1 SGHAT and CDR2 FQDESV (reference sequence). CDR3 length equals 15 residues. The CDR3 DNA sequence: TGTGCCAGCAGTTTCGCGGGGGGGCCCACCGGGGAGCTGTTTTTT. Its protein is CASSFAGGPTGELFF.

J is TRBJ2-1 and V is TRBV29-1, with unresolved D. This CDR3 has 10 residues. Germline V gene lookup returns CDR1 SQVTM and CDR2 ANQGSEA. Trimming stripped 5 bases from V and 6 bases from J, with 5 bases between. The CDR3 DNA follows: TGCAGCGTTAAGCTCAATGAGCAGTTCTTC. Translated, it gives CSVKLNEQFF.

V gene TRBV19 combines with J gene TRBJ2-1; 12 nucleotides agree with TRBD1. CDR1 and CDR2 from the germline V gene are LNHDA and SQIVND (reference sequence). The trim removed 5 bases at V and 1 base at J, leaving 3 bases unmatched. The CDR3 extends over 16 amino acids. CDR3 nucleotides: TGTGCCAGTAGTCCGGGACAGGGGGCATCCTACAATGAGCAGTTCTTC. It specifies CASSPGQGASYNEQFF.

The genes are TRBV7-9 and TRBJ2-7, with D maybe TRBD2 (5 bases). V lost 6 bases to trimming and J lost 4 bases, with 16 bases between them. From germline, CDR1 is SEHNR and CDR2 FQNEAQ (reference sequence). The CDR3 length is 14 residues. CDR3 sequence (DNA): TGTGCCAGCAGTCAGACGGGGATTTCATACGAGCAGTACTTC. Its protein is CASSQTGISYEQYF.

The rearrangement uses TRBV4-1 and TRBJ1-2; 7 bases are a match to TRBD1. Germline CDR1 reads MGHRA; CDR2 reads YSYEKL. V dropped 0 bases and J dropped 8; count of bases not matched to a gene: 9. The length of the CDR3 is 15 residues. CDR3 DNA: TGCGCCAGCAGCCAAGACCCCGCGACAGGGAGCGGCTACACCTTC. This gives the protein CASSQDPATGSGYTF.

The chain uses TRBV14 and TRBJ1-5; D uncertain. Trimming pared 0 bases from V and 8 bases from J, leaving 8 bases between. Germline CDR1 SGHDN, CDR2 FVKESK. The CDR3 has 13 residues. For the CDR3, the DNA is TGTGCCAGCAGCCAAGATTTGAGTGAGCCCCAGCATTTT. Translated: CASSQDLSEPQHF.

This rearrangement joins TRBV30 to TRBJ2-5; no definite D call. This CDR3 region has 12 residues. Germline values: CDR1 GTSNPN, CDR2 SVGIG (reference sequence). V lost 0 bases and J 5 bases, leaving 7 bases between the germline ends. CDR3 nucleotide sequence: TGTGCCTGGAGTGTACAATCGGAGACCCAGTACTTC. Its translation: CAWSVQSETQYF.